This TCR beta chain was documented in a study of T cells in Graves' hyperthyroidism and ophthalmopathy. Study at large: At initial diagnosis, before any treatment had begun, peripheral blood was obtained. Study-wide results and limits: Model output signaled ophthalmopathy a median 6.5 months ahead of onset. Most thyroid clonotypes expanded above 0.001 appeared in blood too.

The CDR3 has 15 residues. In germline, CDR1 is ENHRY, CDR2 SYGVKD. V dropped 6 bases and J dropped 4; count of bases not matched to a gene: 9. Amplification of TCR beta CDR3 regions used RNA as the template. TCR CDR3 regions were first amplified by RT-PCR with HTBI primers. TCRdb re-analysed the multiplex PCR reads in MiXCR, keeping a single row per CDR3 protein. The sample has approximately 570,000 distinct CDR3 sequences, 15% to 20% seen once; the top ten hold approximately 50%. This clonotype turned up a few times. Its antigen is not identified. This TCR was sampled from a man aged 40-49 years with Graves' ophthalmopathy. The V call is TRBV10-3, the J call TRBJ2-5; 9 bases align to TRBD1. Sample: blood. CDR3 sequence (DNA): TGTGCCATCAGCCCGGGACAGGGCGTTCCAGAGACCCAGTACTTC. This translates into CAISPGQGVPETQYF.